The 26 T cell receptor beta chains in this list originate from one sample, sequenced in a study of vaccination effects on CD4 cells after COVID-19. These receptors lack a known antigen. TCRdb's table, derived via immunoSEQ multiplex PCR, lists solely in-frame clones and lacks some. The profile covers about 79,000 clones, with around 74% appearing a single time and approximately 1.7% taken by the ten largest. Sequencing in the ViraFEST assay came after antigen-specific CD4+ T cells had been expanded with viral peptide pools, which were used to stimulate PBMC. Having been cultured for 10 days, the cells underwent CD4+ T cell isolation. The source was CD4+ T cells from PBMCs cultured with HCoV-229E spike peptides, collected before COVID-19 vaccination. The receptors shown here come from a human donor who received a COVID-19 vaccine.

The genes are TRBV6-6 and TRBJ2-1; TRBD2 is a possible D gene (7 bases). CDR3 length: 15 amino acids. In germline, CDR1 is MNHNY, CDR2 SVGAGI (reference sequence). Deletions cut 5 bases from V and 3 bases from J, with 14 bases between. The DNA of the CDR3 is TGTGCCAGCAGTGGCTCGGGGGGCAACTACAATGAGCAGTTCTTC. Residues: CASSGSGGNYNEQFF.

V is TRBV5-8 and J is TRBJ1-1; no definite D call. The ends were cut back, 4 bases at V and 3 bases at J, with 13 bases in the middle. The germline V gene has CDR1 SGHTS and CDR2 YDEGEE. This CDR3 has 14 amino acids. The CDR3 DNA follows: TGTGCCAGCAGCCCCTGGAGTCTCGACACTGAAGCTTTCTTT. Translation gives CASSPWSLDTEAFF.

This clone was counted a single time. The V and J genes are TRBV29-1 and TRBJ1-2; 8 bases map to TRBD1. The junction had 5 bases not matched to a gene; V was cut back by 1 base and J by 7 bases. The CDR3 contains 13 residues. CDR1 is SQVTM and CDR2 is ANQGSEA in the germline V gene. The CDR3 loop reads CSVEVGQGSGYTF. CDR3 coding DNA: TGCAGCGTTGAAGTAGGACAGGGTAGTGGCTACACCTTC.

V gene TRBV2 combines with J gene TRBJ1-2; D not certain. Germline assignment: CDR1 SNHLY and CDR2 FYNNEI. CDR3 length equals 13 residues. The germline V and J ends were trimmed by 4 bases and 4 bases, with 10 bases remaining between them. The CDR3: CASSGALFYGYTF. CDR3 sequence (DNA): TGTGCCAGCAGTGGGGCCCTCTTCTATGGCTACACCTTC.

This chain connects TRBV5-4 to TRBJ1-2; possible D gene TRBD1, 6 bases. The germline V gene has CDR1 SGHNT and CDR2 YYREEE (reference sequence). The CDR3 sequence is 15 residues long. With 3 bases removed from V and 4 bases from J, the gap between germline ends came to 16 bases. The CDR3 is CASSSEGRGLYGYTF. The CDR3, as DNA: TGTGCCAGCAGCTCGGAGGGCAGGGGCCTCTATGGCTACACCTTC.

The chain has TRBV10-3 and TRBJ2-5; D is uncertain. With 6 bases removed from V and 5 bases from J, the gap between germline ends came to 13 bases. The CDR3 spans 13 residues. Germline CDR1 is ENHRY and CDR2 is SYGVKD. CDR3 sequence (DNA): TGTGCCATCAGCAGATCAGCTGGGGAGACCCAGTACTTC. Amino acid sequence: CAISRSAGETQYF.

The chain couples TRBV18 to TRBJ1-5; tentatively, D is TRBD1 (5 bases). The CDR3 runs 14 residues. The germline gives CDR1 KGHSH, CDR2 LQKENI. Trimming pared 2 bases from V and 4 bases from J, leaving 9 bases between. In nucleotides, the CDR3 is TGTGCCAGCTCACCAGTCCCAGGGAATCAGCCCCAGCATTTT. Translated: CASSPVPGNQPQHF.

The CDR3 region has the DNA TGTGCCAGCAGTGTTATGTACCAAGAGACCCAGTACTTC. This codes for CASSVMYQETQYF. This chain connects TRBV2 to TRBJ2-5; the D is unclear. Looked up from germline, CDR1 is SNHLY and CDR2 is FYNNEI. The length of the CDR3 is 13 residues. Trimming left V 4 bases short and J 0 bases short, with 6 bases between.

V is TRBV9 and J is TRBJ2-3; D is ambiguous. This CDR3 has 15 residues. Germline assignment: CDR1 SGDLS and CDR2 YYNGEE. Trimming cost V 0 bases and J 4 bases, with 12 bases left between them. CDR3 in amino acids: CASSVVGTNPDTQYF. The CDR3 nucleotides read TGTGCCAGCAGCGTAGTGGGAACCAACCCAGATACGCAGTATTTT.

This chain connects TRBV30 to TRBJ1-6; D gene ambiguous. Germline loops: CDR1 GTSNPN, CDR2 SVGIG (reference sequence). The CDR3 totals 15 residues. V gave up 0 bases and J gave up 9 bases, with 15 bases separating them. The CDR3 protein is CAWSVGRTKSSPLHF. The CDR3 DNA reads as TGTGCCTGGAGTGTAGGTCGGACTAAATCTTCACCCCTCCACTTT.

This clone has only a few counts. The chain is built from TRBV3-1 (or the pseudogene TRBV3-2) and TRBJ2-2; a weak D match, TRBD2 (7 bases). Trimming took 4 bases from V and 2 from J, leaving 17 bases between them. CDR3 length equals 17 residues. Germline CDR1 LGHDT, CDR2 YNNKEL (reference sequence). Here the CDR3 reads CASSPHGRGANTGELFF. CDR3 coding DNA: TGTGCCAGCAGCCCCCACGGACGGGGGGCCAACACCGGGGAGCTGTTTTTT.

The V gene is TRBV28, the J gene TRBJ2-7; possibly TRBD1 or TRBD2 for D (5 bases each). The V end lost 6 bases, the J end lost 7 bases, and 25 bases lay between the germline ends. Germline CDR1 and CDR2: MDHEN and SYDVKM. The CDR3 has 16 residues. DNA for the CDR3: TGTGCCAGCAGCCCTGGGGGTCAAACCCCCGTGAGGGAGCAGTACGTC. Protein: CASSPGGQTPVREQYV.

The CDR3 protein is CASSYSNFPGNSPLHF. For the CDR3, the DNA is TGTGCCAGCAGTTACTCGAACTTTCCAGGGAATTCACCCCTCCACTTT. The chain couples TRBV6-6 to TRBJ1-6, with D possibly TRBD1 on 5 matching bases. This CDR3 is 16 amino acids long. The germline gives CDR1 MNHNY, CDR2 SVGAGI (reference sequence). Between the trimmed V and J ends, which lost 0 bases and 7 bases, there was a span of 13 bases.

This clone was recorded a few times. V gene TRBV10-3 combines with J gene TRBJ1-1, with unresolved D. The V gene lost 10 bases and the J gene lost 1 base, with 10 bases spanning the gap. The CDR3 spans 12 residues. Germline CDR1 ENHRY, CDR2 SYGVKD. The CDR3, as DNA: TGTGCCACCGCAGATCCGAACACTGAAGCTTTCTTT. Its protein is CATADPNTEAFF.

V is TRBV14 and J is TRBJ2-5, with 9 positions matching TRBD1. This CDR3 has 16 residues. Germline V CDR1 and CDR2: SGHDN, FVKESK. The V gene end was trimmed by 2 bases and the J gene end by 5 bases; junction bases not matched to a gene: 9. CDR3 amino acids: CASSQFGTGMMETQYF. The CDR3 nucleotides read TGTGCCAGCAGCCAATTTGGGACAGGGATGATGGAGACCCAGTACTTC.

V gene TRBV10-1 combines with J gene TRBJ2-3, with 10 bases fitting TRBD2. CDR3 length: 16 residues. The ends lost 9 bases at V and 4 bases at J; junction bases unmatched: 13. Germline-derived CDR1 and CDR2 are WNHNN and SYGVQD (reference sequence). CDR3 sequence: CASSGSKRGGADTQYF. The CDR3 region has the DNA TGCGCCAGTTCCGGATCCAAGCGGGGGGGGGCAGATACGCAGTATTTT.

This clone appeared once. The chain links TRBV20-1 to TRBJ2-3; a possible D gene is TRBD1 (5 bases). The V and J ends lost 3 bases and 4 bases respectively, with 20 bases between them. Germline values: CDR1 DFQATT, CDR2 SNEGSKA (reference sequence). The CDR3 contains 16 residues. The CDR3 nucleotides are TGCAGTGCTAGTTCCGGACAACCCGATGGAGCAGATACGCAGTATTTT. It yields the protein CSASSGQPDGADTQYF.

This chain connects TRBV5-1 to TRBJ2-3, with TRBD2 matching 10 bases. CDR1 SGHRS and CDR2 YFSETQ come from the germline V gene. The junction had 10 bases not matched to a gene; V was cut back by 5 bases and J by 4 bases. The CDR3 is 16 residues long. The CDR3 protein is CASSYSGGPYADTQYF. The CDR3 DNA sequence: TGCGCCAGCAGTTATAGCGGGGGGCCTTATGCAGATACGCAGTATTTT.

This clone was observed once. V usage is TRBV24-1 and J usage is TRBJ2-3; D gene unclear. Between the trimmed V and J ends, which lost 2 bases and 2 bases, there was a span of 13 bases. The CDR3 runs to 16 residues. Per germline, CDR1 KGHDR and CDR2 SFDVKD. This chain's CDR3 is CATSDSTGQHTDTQYF. Here the CDR3 DNA reads TGTGCCACCAGTGATTCGACCGGGCAACACACAGATACGCAGTATTTT.

The CDR3, as DNA: TGCGCCAGCAGCCAAGCCGAGGGACAGCCCATCGGGGCCAACGTCCTGACTTTC. Its protein is CASSQAEGQPIGANVLTF. The rearrangement joins TRBV4-1 to TRBJ2-6; 7 bases match TRBD1. Germline V lookup: CDR1 MGHRA, CDR2 YSYEKL. Trimming at V came to 1 base and at J to 4 bases, leaving 10 bases not matched to a gene. The CDR3 has 18 residues.

The chain couples TRBV19 to TRBJ2-2; 8 bases are a match to TRBD1. Germline assignment: CDR1 LNHDA and CDR2 SQIVND (reference sequence). The CDR3 extends over 15 amino acids. J lost 2 bases, V lost 5 bases, and 4 bases had no gene match. The CDR3 region is CASSLDRANTGELFF. Written as DNA, the CDR3 is TGTGCCAGTAGTTTGGACAGGGCTAACACCGGGGAGCTGTTTTTT.

The V and J genes are TRBV6-4 and TRBJ1-2, with D tentatively TRBD1 (5 bases). The germline gives CDR1 MRHNA, CDR2 SNTAGT. The ends were cut back, 6 bases at V and 0 bases at J, with 14 bases in the middle. The CDR3 consists of 15 residues. The CDR3 loop is CASRAGQDANYGYTF. The CDR3 DNA follows: TGTGCCAGCAGGGCCGGACAAGATGCTAACTATGGCTACACCTTC.

The chain uses TRBV7-3 and TRBJ1-1; D may be TRBD1 (5 bases). This CDR3 has 15 residues. From germline, CDR1 is SGHTA and CDR2 FQGTGA. The germline V and J ends were trimmed by 2 bases and 1 base, with 11 bases remaining between them. CDR3 coding DNA: TGTGCCAGCAGCTTATCAGGGATAGGGAACACTGAAGCTTTCTTT. Encoded protein: CASSLSGIGNTEAFF.

This chain joins TRBV6-6 and TRBJ2-5, with D uncertain. Trimming cost V 6 bases and J 2 bases, with 10 bases left between them. This CDR3 has 13 residues. The germline V gene has CDR1 MNHNY and CDR2 SVGAGI (reference sequence). CDR3 sequence reads: CASRHQTQETQYF. The CDR3 DNA is TGTGCCAGCAGGCACCAGACTCAAGAGACCCAGTACTTC.

The chain combines TRBV5-1 with TRBJ2-6; D uncertain. The V and J ends lost 4 bases and 0 bases respectively, with 11 bases between them. Germline CDR1 and CDR2: SGHRS and YFSETQ. This CDR3 has 16 amino acids. The CDR3, as DNA: TGCGCCAGCAGCCCGACGTCTTCCTCTGGGGCCAACGTCCTGACTTTC. This translates into CASSPTSSSGANVLTF.

V gene TRBV18 combines with J gene TRBJ1-5, with 7 positions matching TRBD1. In germline, CDR1 is KGHSH, CDR2 LQKENI. With 0 bases clipped from V and 2 bases from J, the junction kept 7 bases outside the gene matches. CDR3 length: 17 amino acids. The chain's CDR3 is CASSPPGEGAGNQPQHF. Here the CDR3 DNA reads TGTGCCAGCTCACCACCCGGGGAGGGGGCGGGCAATCAGCCCCAGCATTTT.